The rows below give T cell receptor beta chains drawn from one sample of a study of blood T cell repertoires in COVID-19. This table comes from immunoSEQ multiplex PCR, and its TCRdb copy is limited to in-frame clones, with some not included. Here the sample spans around 85,000 clones, around 89% being singletons. The specimen sequenced was PBMCs or T cells enriched from blood (not recorded which). The receptors were gathered from a woman between 50 and 59 years old with acute COVID-19. Each CDR3 is given with its conserved first and last residue. Each record gives: J gene, clone size, D gene, V gene, CDR3 length, CDR3 protein, CDR3 DNA. The D gene is left open where the match is weak. Size is stated for part of the rows, as once, few or many counts, or as a class when the clone is expanded.

j_gene: TRBJ1-1
abundance: medium-sized
d_gene: NA
v_gene: TRBV27
len: 14
CDR3aa: CASISPRSSTEAFF
CDR3nt: TGTGCCAGCATTTCCCCTCGGTCGAGCACTGAAGCTTTCTTT

j_gene: TRBJ2-1
abundance: NA
d_gene: TRBD2
v_gene: TRBV11-2
len: 14
CDR3aa: CASSGRDYYNEQFF
CDR3nt: TGTGCCAGCAGTGGAAGGGACTACTACAATGAGCAGTTCTTC

j_gene: TRBJ2-3
abundance: NA
d_gene: TRBD2
v_gene: TRBV5-4
len: 15
CDR3aa: CASSPGLAGSDTQYF
CDR3nt: TGTGCCAGCAGCCCCGGACTAGCGGGATCAGATACGCAGTATTTT

j_gene: TRBJ2-5
abundance: NA
d_gene: TRBD1
v_gene: TRBV29-1
len: 13
CDR3aa: CSVTPQGVETQYF
CDR3nt: TGCAGCGTCACTCCACAGGGGGTCGAGACCCAGTACTTC

j_gene: TRBJ1-1
abundance: once
d_gene: TRBD1
v_gene: TRBV11-2
len: 15
CDR3aa: CASSLDFGQGREAFF
CDR3nt: TGTGCCAGCAGCTTAGATTTCGGACAGGGACGGGAAGCTTTCTTT

j_gene: TRBJ2-3
abundance: once
d_gene: NA
v_gene: TRBV11-2
len: 15
CDR3aa: CASSSGTYSTDTQYF
CDR3nt: TGTGCCAGCAGCTCCGGGACTTACAGCACAGATACGCAGTATTTT

j_gene: TRBJ2-5
abundance: once
d_gene: TRBD1
v_gene: TRBV3-1/TRBV3-2
len: 16
CDR3aa: CASSRVTGGGGETQYF
CDR3nt: TGTGCCAGCAGCCGCGTAACAGGGGGCGGGGGAGAGACCCAGTACTTC

j_gene: TRBJ1-2
abundance: once
d_gene: NA
v_gene: TRBV7-2
len: 16
CDR3aa: CASSLVVGQTFGGYTF
CDR3nt: TGTGCCAGCAGCTTAGTTGTAGGACAGACTTTCGGAGGCTACACCTTC

j_gene: TRBJ2-7
abundance: few
d_gene: NA
v_gene: TRBV30
len: 14
CDR3aa: CAWSVYRVAHEQYF
CDR3nt: TGTGCCTGGAGTGTTTACAGGGTCGCCCACGAGCAGTACTTC

j_gene: TRBJ1-2
abundance: NA
d_gene: TRBD1
v_gene: TRBV29-1
len: 12
CDR3aa: CSVGGQVDGYTF
CDR3nt: TGCAGCGTTGGGGGACAGGTCGATGGCTACACCTTC

j_gene: TRBJ1-5
abundance: once
d_gene: NA
v_gene: TRBV21-1
len: 16
CDR3aa: CASKGIDPRGNQPQHF
CDR3nt: TGTGCCAGCAAGGGTATCGACCCGCGGGGCAATCAGCCCCAGCATTTT

j_gene: TRBJ2-5
abundance: NA
d_gene: TRBD1
v_gene: TRBV24-1
len: 19
CDR3aa: CATSDPRVRQGVLQETQYF
CDR3nt: TGTGCCACCAGTGATCCCCGAGTAAGACAGGGGGTACTCCAAGAGACCCAGTACTTC

j_gene: TRBJ1-3
abundance: few
d_gene: NA
v_gene: TRBV10-2
len: 14
CDR3aa: CASSERGVGNTIYF
CDR3nt: TGCGCCAGCAGTGAGCGGGGGGTTGGAAACACCATATATTTT

j_gene: TRBJ2-3
abundance: once
d_gene: NA
v_gene: TRBV13
len: 14
CDR3aa: CASSPRGSTDTQYF
CDR3nt: TGTGCCAGCAGCCCCCGGGGGAGCACAGATACGCAGTATTTT